One sample yielded the 19 T cell receptor beta chains listed below, sequenced in a study of blood T cells in healthy people across ages. The second PCR ran roughly 6 to 11 cycles with a sample-barcoded 5' primer and J-beta primers. TCRdb itself ran the 5' RACE reads through MiXCR, one entry per CDR3 protein. The data contain 780,000 or so distinct CDR3 sequences, roughly three fifths of them singletons. The specimen sequenced was blood. These receptors were taken from a man aged 40-50 years in good health.

Only a few counts were recorded for this clonotype. This rearrangement joins TRBV6-5 to TRBJ2-7; 8 nucleotides align to TRBD1. V lost 0 bases and J lost 2; bases outside the gene matches: 12. CDR3 size: 18 residues. Germline CDR1 MNHEY, CDR2 SVGAGI. This chain's CDR3 is CASSYSSGQVIFTYEQYF. For the CDR3, the DNA is TGTGCCAGCAGTTACTCGTCGGGACAGGTGATATTTACCTACGAGCAGTACTTC.

The V gene is TRBV3-1, the J gene TRBJ2-1; D unresolved. Between the trimmed V and J ends, which lost 10 bases and 6 bases, there was a span of 7 bases. The CDR3 has 10 residues. Germline lookup yields CDR1 LGHDT and CDR2 YNNKEL (reference sequence). CDR3 coding DNA: TGTGCCACCGGATTCAATGAGCAGTTCTTC. Encoded protein: CATGFNEQFF.

This chain joins TRBV7-9 and TRBJ2-7; 11 nucleotides agree with TRBD2. The J call is in doubt because the DNA end fits TRBJ2-5 better. The CDR3 length is 17 residues. Germline V gene lookup returns CDR1 SEHNR and CDR2 FQNEAQ (reference sequence). CDR3 amino acids: CANARPVAGGPGETQYF. DNA of the CDR3: TGTGCCAACGCACGTCCCGTAGCGGGAGGGCCGGGAGAGACCCAGTACTTC.

The chain is built from TRBV6-5 and TRBJ2-5; no reliable D call. This CDR3 has 16 residues. Germline CDR1 MNHEY, CDR2 SVGAGI. V lost 5 bases to trimming and J lost 0 bases, with 16 bases between them. The CDR3 DNA reads TGTGCCAGCAGTCCCCAAGGAACGGACGACCAAGAGACCCAGTACTTC. Translating it yields CASSPQGTDDQETQYF.

The chain recombines TRBV5-1 with TRBJ2-7; perhaps TRBD1 as D (5 bases). This CDR3 region has 14 residues. The V end was cut by 0 bases, the J end by 6 bases, with 13 bases between. Germline assignment: CDR1 SGHRS and CDR2 YFSETQ. The CDR3 nucleotides are TGCGCCAGCAGCTTGGATGACAGTGTCTCCGAGCAGTACTTC. Translated, it gives CASSLDDSVSEQYF.

The CDR3 is CAISPRGQETRYF. CDR3 in DNA: TGTGCCATCAGTCCCAGGGGTCAAGAGACCCGGTACTTC. The chain combines TRBV10-3 with TRBJ2-7, with TRBD1 as a possible D gene (6 bases). Germline CDR1 is ENHRY and CDR2 is SYGVKD. This CDR3 is built from 13 residues. V shed 5 bases and J shed 12 bases, with 20 bases lying between them.

This rearrangement joins TRBV21-1 to TRBJ1-1; the table's D gene call, TRBD1, was not cross checked with the DNA. TRBV21-1 is marked as a pseudogene. The CDR3 spans 15 residues. For the CDR3, the DNA is TGTGCCAGCAGACCCCGGCAGGGTGCTGAGACTGAAGCTTTCTTT. Translating it yields CASRPRQGAETEAFF.

The chain recombines TRBV7-2 with TRBJ2-3; tentatively, D is TRBD1 (5 bases). Germline V gene data show CDR1 as SGHTA and CDR2 as FQGNSA. The CDR3 is 14 residues long. The V gene lost 6 bases and the J gene lost 1 base, with 11 bases spanning the gap. The CDR3 here is CASRSEQGTDTQYF. The CDR3 bases are TGTGCCAGCAGAAGTGAACAGGGCACAGATACGCAGTATTTT.

The chain links TRBV7-2 to TRBJ2-1; perhaps TRBD2 as D (6 bases). V was trimmed by 10 bases and J by 0 bases, leaving 16 bases between them. The germline CDR1 and CDR2 sequences are SGHTA and FQGNSA. The CDR3 is made up of 15 amino acids. CDR3 amino acids: CATGGGQSSYNEQFF. The CDR3 DNA sequence: TGTGCCACTGGGGGAGGCCAAAGCTCCTACAATGAGCAGTTCTTC.

The chain has TRBV9 and TRBJ2-3, with no clear D. CDR3 length equals 14 residues. Trimming took 3 bases from V and 2 from J, leaving 10 bases between them. Germline V gene lookup returns CDR1 SGDLS and CDR2 YYNGEE. The CDR3 sequence is CASSGGPYTDTQYF. The CDR3 DNA follows: TGTGCCAGCAGCGGCGGCCCCTACACAGATACGCAGTATTTT.

This clonotype was found a few times. V usage is TRBV28 and J usage is TRBJ1-1; unclear D gene. The CDR3 contains 13 residues. The germline CDR1 and CDR2 sequences are MDHEN and SYDVKM. Trimming shortened V by 5 bases and J by 10 bases, and 17 bases separated the two germline ends. CDR3 amino acids: CASSPVNSKVAFF. CDR3 nucleotide sequence: TGTGCCAGCAGTCCAGTCAACAGCAAGGTAGCTTTCTTT.

This clonotype was found once. The chain has TRBV6-5 and TRBJ2-4; 7 nucleotides match TRBD1. The J call may be mistaken, given a closer DNA end match to TRBJ2-7. The CDR3 is made up of 16 amino acids. Per germline, CDR1 MNHEY and CDR2 SVGAGI. The CDR3: CASRSVPRTGTYEQYF. The DNA of the CDR3 is TGTGCCAGCAGGTCAGTACCCAGGACAGGAACCTACGAGCAGTACTTC.

The rearrangement joins TRBV7-2 to TRBJ2-5, with D possibly matching TRBD2 (6 bases). The better agreement between TRBJ2-7 and the DNA end casts doubt on the J call. The CDR3 contains 15 residues. The V gene's germline CDR1 is SGHTA and CDR2 FQGNSA. The CDR3 nucleotides read TGTGCCAGCAGCTTAGGGTCCGGCGGGGTTGGCGAGCAGTACTTC. As protein: CASSLGSGGVGEQYF.

The chain carries TRBV5-1 and TRBJ1-2; a possible D gene is TRBD1 (5 bases). The V end was cut by 2 bases, the J end by 0 bases, with 17 bases between. CDR1 SGHRS and CDR2 YFSETQ come from the germline V gene. This CDR3 spans 17 amino acids. The DNA of the CDR3 is TGCGCCAGCAGCTTACGTACTTCTGGGGACGCTAACTATGGCTACACCTTC. Amino acid sequence: CASSLRTSGDANYGYTF.

The J gene is TRBJ2-3, the V gene TRBV7-3; 9 bases fit TRBD2. Germline-derived CDR1 and CDR2 are SGHTA and FQGTGA. Germline trimming cut 5 bases from V and 5 bases from J; bases unmatched to any gene: 8. This CDR3 contains 15 residues. The CDR3 protein is CASSPLAAGGDTQYF. In DNA, the CDR3 is TGTGCCAGCAGCCCCCTGGCAGCGGGGGGAGATACGCAGTATTTT.

V gene TRBV4-2 combines with J gene TRBJ1-1, with TRBD1 matching 7 bases. In germline, CDR1 is LGHNA, CDR2 YNFKEQ. This CDR3 spans 17 amino acids. J lost 0 bases, V lost 4 bases, and 11 bases had no gene match. The CDR3 here is CASSPRDSGFLNTEAFF. DNA for the CDR3: TGTGCCAGCAGCCCCCGGGACAGCGGATTCTTGAACACTGAAGCTTTCTTT.

This clonotype was found once. Because it lacks the conserved phenylalanine or tryptophan at the end, this CDR3 is likely a read error. V and J are TRBV7-8 and TRBJ2-7, with D perhaps being TRBD1 or TRBD2 (5 bases each). The DNA end lines up better with TRBJ2-5; the J call may be wrong. CDR1 and CDR2 (germline): SGHVS, FQNEAQ. CDR3 length equals 14 residues. DNA for the CDR3: TGTGCCAGCAGCCTTCTGGGGACCCGAGAGACCCAGTACTTA. Translated: CASSLLGTRETQYL.

A few counts support this clonotype. The chain is built from TRBV10-3 and TRBJ2-7; 11 bases agree with TRBD1. V lost 7 bases and J lost 4; bases outside the gene matches: 9. Germline CDR1 reads ENHRY; CDR2 reads SYGVKD. The CDR3 loop spans 15 amino acids. The CDR3 loop reads CAITCSGQGAYEQYF. The DNA of the CDR3 is TGTGCCATCACTTGCTCCGGACAGGGGGCTTACGAGCAGTACTTC.

The chain is built from TRBV28 and TRBJ2-5, with 12 bases identical to TRBD2. The J segment lost 5 bases and the V segment lost 3 bases, leaving 10 bases of the junction unmatched. The CDR3 length is 17 residues. Germline V lookup: CDR1 MDHEN, CDR2 SYDVKM. CDR3 nucleotides: TGTGCCAGCAGTTTCCCTCTAGCGGGAGGGCTCCAGGAGACCCAGTACTTC. The encoded protein is CASSFPLAGGLQETQYF.